This TCR beta chain was documented in a study of glioma-infiltrating T cells (dated by TCRdb to 2016 to 2017). About the full investigation: Glioma tissue, non-neoplastic brain tissue and matched peripheral blood mononuclear cells were used as sources from which TCR alpha- and beta-chain repertoires were sequenced. Each tissue-infiltrating repertoire was compared with the same patient's peripheral blood repertoire to measure divergence between tissue and blood T-cell populations. Three low-grade glioma patients, several primary glioblastoma patients, and three non-glioma patients who contributed non-neoplastic brain tissue made up the paired cohort. Beyond this particular receptor, the publication reports: VJ-independent divergence between tissue and blood was below expectation in non-neoplastic patients but above expectation in all gliomas, especially low-grade gliomas. Tissue and blood shared very few CDR3 sequences, a result attributed to high CDR3 diversity and limited sampling. Group comparisons were based on small numbers of patients: three non-neoplastic, three low-grade glioma and eight glioblastoma patients.

Per the germline V gene, SGHTA is the CDR1 and FQGNSA is the CDR2. V sheds 8 bases and J sheds 2 bases, leaving 8 bases between their ends. There are 12 amino acids in the CDR3, from cysteine to phenylalanine inclusive. The read is trimmed to its CDR3 DNA, 36 bases read in frame from base 1. TCR alpha and beta CDR3 regions were amplified with the iRepertoire nested amplicon-rescue multiplex PCR (arm-PCR) platform from RNA. For one-step reverse transcription and amplification, 100-400 ng of tissue mRNA or PBMC total RNA was used as input. Following bead purification, Illumina adapters were added through a secondary multiplex PCR, and the libraries were then gel-purified between 200 and 400 bp. Libraries carried internal 6-nucleotide barcodes used for demultiplexing. Libraries were sequenced on an Illumina MiSeq with 2x220 or 2x250 nucleotide paired-end reads. In the authors' own workflow: Paired reads were merged using FLASH 1.2.11 and aligned with BWA-MEM to the GRCh37 human genome, and TRA and TRB reads were then extracted. For V and J assignment, an IMGT-derived reference of cassette sequences and CDR3 motifs that included pseudogenes was used. Reads were translated in three frames, and productive CDR3s were defined as those with a C...FGXG motif and no stop codons. Clonotypes were defined as unique combinations of V-J cassette pair and CDR3 amino acid sequence. Hamming distance filtering was applied to reads, with thresholds set by the sequence error rate of each sample in mapped regions. Using fastp trimming at Q25 and MiXCR clonotype assembly, TCRdb reanalyzed the public sequencing data and kept in-frame beta chains. CDR3 protein sequences are deduplicated, and each keeps its most common genes and DNA. V and J calls and clone size were set by TCRdb, not the authors. Here the sample has about 45,000 distinct CDR3 sequences; around 22% occur a single time. Together, the top ten hold almost 6.5% of the sample.

This clonotype was counted at least ten times. Which antigen it targets is not known. No per-base quality is available; no much larger clone lies one base away. Sequenced: glioma tissue, nonneoplastic brain tissue, or PBMCs (not recorded which). The V and J genes are TRBV7-2 and TRBJ2-3; the D gene identity is not certain. The TCR comes from a human donor with low-grade glioma or glioblastoma, undergoing nonglioma brain surgery, or in good health (not recorded which). The CDR3 amino acid sequence is: CASYPSTDTQYF. The nucleotide sequence reads as follows: TGTGCCAGCTACCCCTCCACAGATACGCAGTATTTT.